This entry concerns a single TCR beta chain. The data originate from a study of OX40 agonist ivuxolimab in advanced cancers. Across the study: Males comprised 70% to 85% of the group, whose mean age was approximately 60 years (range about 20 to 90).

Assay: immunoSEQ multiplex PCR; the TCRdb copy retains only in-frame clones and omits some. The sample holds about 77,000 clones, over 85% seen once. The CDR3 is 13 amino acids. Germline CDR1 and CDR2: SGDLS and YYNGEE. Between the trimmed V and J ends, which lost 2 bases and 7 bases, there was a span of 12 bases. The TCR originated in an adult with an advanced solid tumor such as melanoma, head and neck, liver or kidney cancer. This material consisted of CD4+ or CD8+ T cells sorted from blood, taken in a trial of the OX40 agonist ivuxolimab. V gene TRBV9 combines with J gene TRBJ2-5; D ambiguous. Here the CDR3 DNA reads TGTGCCAGCAGCGTTGAGGCCTTGGGGACCCAGTACTTC. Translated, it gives CASSVEALGTQYF.